The 21 T cell receptor beta chains in this list originate from one sample, sequenced in a study of TIL therapy for anti-PD-1-resistant metastatic lung cancer. The immunoSEQ assay was v3. TCRdb's table, derived via immunoSEQ multiplex PCR, lists solely in-frame clones and lacks some. The data hold 50,000 to 60,000 clones, with about 81% observed a single time. Time point denoted: pre-treatment sample, taken before nivolumab and TIL therapy. The source was blood, collected at baseline. Receptors were obtained from a person aged 25 to 80 with non-small cell lung cancer.

The rearrangement links TRBV27 to TRBJ1-1; D not certain. The CDR3 runs 16 residues. In germline, CDR1 is MNHEY, CDR2 SMNVEV (reference sequence). The V end lost 0 bases, the J end lost 4 bases, and 15 bases lay between the germline ends. The CDR3 bases are TGTGCCAGCAGTTTATCCCCCGGACGGGCGGGCACTGAAGCTTTCTTT. Translated, it gives CASSLSPGRAGTEAFF.

The rearrangement links TRBV4-1 to TRBJ1-2; unclear D gene. The CDR3 has 15 residues. Trimming left V 0 bases short and J 4 bases short, with 12 bases between. Germline V gene lookup returns CDR1 MGHRA and CDR2 YSYEKL. The CDR3 sequence: CASSQDLPVTYGYTF. As DNA, the CDR3 is TGCGCCAGCAGCCAAGATCTTCCAGTTACCTATGGCTACACCTTC.

The rearrangement uses TRBV7-2 and TRBJ1-6; D is undetermined. Germline CDR1 reads SGHTA; CDR2 reads FQGNSA. V lost 8 bases to trimming and J lost 7 bases, with 18 bases between them. The CDR3 is 15 residues long. The CDR3 coding sequence is TGTGCCAGCTCCGAGTTAATGGTCAGCAATTCACCCCTCCACTTT. Its translation is CASSELMVSNSPLHF.

This chain uses TRBV7-2 with TRBJ1-1, with 7 bases aligning to TRBD1. CDR3 length: 13 residues. V trimming: 5 bases; J trimming: 3 bases; junction bases outside the gene matches: 3. The germline V gene has CDR1 SGHTA and CDR2 FQGNSA. CDR3 sequence: CASSPDRDTEAFF. The CDR3 bases are TGTGCCAGCAGCCCAGACAGGGACACTGAAGCTTTCTTT.

This chain connects TRBV9 to TRBJ2-1; D is undetermined. V shed 0 bases and J shed 6 bases, with 10 bases lying between them. The germline CDR1 and CDR2 sequences are SGDLS and YYNGEE. The CDR3 runs 14 residues. The CDR3: CASSVAPWSNEQFF. As DNA, the CDR3 is TGTGCCAGCAGCGTAGCTCCGTGGTCCAATGAGCAGTTCTTC. The whole variable domain, filled in from reference TRBV9 and TRBJ2-1, reads DSGVTQTPKHLITATGQRVTLRCSPRSGDLSVYWYQQSLDQGLQFLIQYYNGEERAKGNILERFSAQQFPDLHSELNLSSLELGDSALYFCASSVAPWSNEQFFGPGTRLTVL.

The gene calls are TRBV14 and TRBJ1-2, with D unclear. Germline values: CDR1 SGHDN, CDR2 FVKESK. The CDR3 totals 12 residues. The V end lost 4 bases, the J end lost 8 bases, and 11 bases lay between the germline ends. In DNA, the CDR3 is TGTGCCAGCAGCCGAGTGGGATCCGGCTACACCTTC. It codes for CASSRVGSGYTF.

This rearrangement joins TRBV27 to TRBJ1-5, with D possibly TRBD1 on 6 matching bases. CDR1 and CDR2 from the germline V gene are MNHEY and SMNVEV (reference sequence). V was clipped by 8 bases and J by 2 bases, with 16 bases between them. The CDR3 runs 15 residues. CDR3 bases: TGTGCCAGCTATCCGACAGGCCGCGGCAATCAGCCCCAGCATTTT. Protein product: CASYPTGRGNQPQHF.

The V call is TRBV6-2 or TRBV6-3, the J call TRBJ2-7, with unresolved D. The germline V and J ends were trimmed by 2 bases and 4 bases, with 3 bases remaining between them. The length of the CDR3 is 11 residues. In germline, CDR1 is MNHEY, CDR2 SVGEGT. The CDR3, as DNA: TGTGCCAGCAGTTACACGTACGAGCAGTACTTC. Translating it yields CASSYTYEQYF.

The gene calls are TRBV5-1 and TRBJ2-7; tentatively, D is TRBD2 (6 bases). Looked up from germline, CDR1 is SGHRS and CDR2 is YFSETQ. This CDR3 region has 12 residues. Trimming removed 7 bases from V and 3 bases from J, with 11 bases in between. DNA for the CDR3: TGCGCCAGCCGACTAGACAGCTACGAGCAGTACTTC. It is translated as CASRLDSYEQYF.

The V gene is TRBV7-8, the J gene TRBJ1-1; no reliable D call. The germline V gene encodes CDR1 SGHVS and CDR2 FQNEAQ. V was trimmed by 1 base and J by 6 bases, leaving 15 bases between them. The CDR3 totals 15 residues. CDR3 DNA sequence: TGTGCCAGCAGCTTAGGGCCAGGCCTGAGGGCTGAAGCTTTCTTT. Translation: CASSLGPGLRAEAFF.

V usage is TRBV30 and J usage is TRBJ2-5, with TRBD2 matching over 7 bases. Germline V CDR1 and CDR2: GTSNPN, SVGIG (reference sequence). With 2 bases clipped from V and 2 bases from J, the junction kept 8 bases outside the gene matches. The CDR3 totals 15 residues. The CDR3 bases are TGTGCCTGGAGTCCGGATCAGGGAGGGCAAGAGACCCAGTACTTC. Translating it yields CAWSPDQGGQETQYF.

This chain connects TRBV4-2 to TRBJ1-4; TRBD1 is a possible D gene (6 bases). Trimming shortened V by 2 bases and J by 0 bases, and 19 bases separated the two germline ends. The germline V gene encodes CDR1 LGHNA and CDR2 YNFKEQ. The CDR3 contains 19 residues. For the CDR3, the DNA is TGTGCCAGCAGCCAATTATGGGGGCCGGTTTCTGCAACTAATGAAAAACTGTTTTTT. It yields the protein CASSQLWGPVSATNEKLFF.

This chain uses TRBV12-3 or TRBV12-4 with TRBJ2-1; the D gene could be TRBD1 or TRBD2 (5 bases each). This CDR3 spans 12 amino acids. Trimming pared 4 bases from V and 7 bases from J, leaving 8 bases between. CDR3 loop: CASSWWGNEQFF. The CDR3, as DNA: TGTGCCAGCAGTTGGTGGGGGAATGAGCAGTTCTTC.

The CDR3 DNA reads TGTGCCAGCGTGCGGAGCGCCCAAGAGACCCAGTACTTC. This translates into CASVRSAQETQYF. The chain has TRBV11-2 and TRBJ2-5; no definite D call. The CDR3 is 13 residues long. Germline CDR1 reads SGHAT; CDR2 reads FQNNGV. V was trimmed by 8 bases and J by 1 base, leaving 11 bases between them.

The CDR3 loop reads CASSLSGTMTNTQYF. DNA of the CDR3: TGTGCCAGCAGCTTATCCGGGACAATGACGAATACGCAGTATTTT. The chain combines TRBV7-9 with TRBJ2-3; tentative D call: TRBD1 (6 bases). Germline CDR1 is SEHNR and CDR2 is FQNEAQ (reference sequence). Between the trimmed V and J ends, which lost 2 bases and 7 bases, there was a span of 16 bases. This CDR3 is 15 amino acids long.

This sequence joins TRBV6-5 and TRBJ2-3, with TRBD2 identical over 8 bases. Trimming cost V 4 bases and J 5 bases; bases outside gene matches: 11. This CDR3 has 16 residues. In germline, CDR1 is MNHEY, CDR2 SVGAGI. CDR3 DNA: TGTGCCAGCAGTTCCGGTGGAGCGGGAGAAGGAGATACGCAGTATTTT. This encodes CASSSGGAGEGDTQYF.

The rearrangement uses TRBV7-9 and TRBJ2-7, with TRBD1 identical over 8 bases. The germline gives CDR1 SEHNR, CDR2 FQNEAQ (reference sequence). V trimming: 5 bases; J trimming: 3 bases; junction bases outside the gene matches: 6. CDR3 size: 14 residues. The CDR3 here is CASSPWTGSYEQYF. DNA of the CDR3: TGTGCCAGCAGCCCCTGGACAGGGAGCTACGAGCAGTACTTC.

This rearrangement joins TRBV10-3 to TRBJ2-4, with TRBD1 matching 8 bases. The germline V gene encodes CDR1 ENHRY and CDR2 SYGVKD. The CDR3 covers 15 residues. The J segment lost 2 bases and the V segment lost 4 bases, leaving 4 bases of the junction unmatched. The CDR3 protein is CAISGQGSPKNIQYF. CDR3 DNA sequence: TGTGCCATCAGTGGACAGGGGAGTCCCAAAAACATTCAGTACTTC.

The CDR3 protein is CASSFDSYEQYF. Here the CDR3 DNA reads TGTGCCAGCAGTTTTGACAGCTACGAGCAGTACTTC. The chain recombines TRBV6-5 with TRBJ2-7; possible D gene TRBD1, 5 bases. Trimming stripped 4 bases from V and 3 bases from J, with 7 bases between. There are 12 residues in the CDR3. The germline gives CDR1 MNHEY, CDR2 SVGAGI.

The CDR3 DNA reads TGCAGTGCTAGACAAGAGACCCAGTACTTC. This sequence encodes CSARQETQYF. The chain carries TRBV20-1 and TRBJ2-5, with D uncertain. Deletions cut 2 bases from V and 2 bases from J, with 0 bases between. Germline V gives CDR1 DFQATT, CDR2 SNEGSKA (reference sequence). This CDR3 has 10 residues.

The V gene is TRBV4-1, the J gene TRBJ2-1, with TRBD2 identical over 9 bases. The germline gives CDR1 MGHRA, CDR2 YSYEKL. The CDR3 is 19 residues long. V shed 3 bases, J shed 4 bases, and the junction held 16 bases outside the gene matches. The CDR3 protein is CASSQDPSLAGGPYNEQFF. CDR3 in DNA: TGCGCCAGCAGCCAGGATCCTAGTTTGGCGGGGGGGCCTTACAATGAGCAGTTCTTC.